A selection of T cell receptor beta chains follows, all from one sample in a study of blood T cells in healthy people across ages. TCRdb fed the 5' RACE reads into MiXCR, producing one record per CDR3 protein. The table records some 900,000 distinct CDR3 sequences, more than 25% of them present only once. What was sequenced was blood. The receptors originated from a woman of 80 years or more in good health. Each CDR3 is given without its conserved first and last residue. A D gene is named only where the DNA matches it firmly. Size is stated for part of the rows, as once, few or many counts, or as a class when the clone is expanded.

ASSQDSLTGDTEAF | TRBV4-2 | TRBD1 | NA
ASSHPVLLSEQY | TRBV4-1 | NA | few
ASSKRDLIGGADNEQF | TRBV21-1 | NA | NA
ASSLAGAAQY | TRBV11-3 | TRBD2 | many
ASSQDRVIQPQH | TRBV4-3 | NA | many
ASSYSIAGGRNEQF | TRBV6-5 | TRBD2 | many
ASSDSGQGNTEAF | TRBV2 | TRBD1 | NA
ASSHSSFKDGYT | TRBV4-3 | NA | NA
ASSPRRAHTIY | TRBV7-2 | NA | NA
ASSERVGEQY | TRBV25-1 | NA | NA
ASSYQQGAGNTEAF | TRBV6-5 | TRBD1 | many
ASSSSSSEDTQY | TRBV7-3 | NA | NA
AIWDGLAGGKGF | TRBV28 | TRBD2 | many
ASSRYTGANEQF | TRBV5-4 | TRBD1 | many
ASSHGQGFNQPQH | TRBV5-6 | TRBD1 | NA
ASSVHRDRGNSPLH | TRBV6-1 | TRBD1 | NA
ASSQVGGFYGYT | TRBV14 | NA | NA
AISAPTSGGHPEQY | TRBV10-3 | TRBD2 | many
ASSPGLAGGETQY | TRBV13 | TRBD2 | many
ASSPSVPGQGRNEKLF | TRBV6-1 | TRBD1 | few
ASSFKTGVGETQY | TRBV5-1 | TRBD1 | NA
ASSLVPGAGNEQF | TRBV7-2 | NA | many
ASSQNPGLRETQY | TRBV11-3 | NA | many
ASSLYMEQPQH | TRBV6-5 | NA | NA
AWSVGGKTQY | TRBV30 | NA | few
ASSQDSRTSYEQY | TRBV14 | NA | few
ASSKGTSGYNEQF | TRBV5-1 | TRBD2 | many
AISDTGLAGNTGELF | TRBV10-3 | TRBD2 | few
ASSEPSSGVAVGSYNEQY | TRBV2 | NA | few
ASSPDSGASTDTQY | TRBV18 | TRBD2 | NA
ASSQDAGVHGYT | TRBV3-1 | NA | many
TSSLRSGPSTDTQY | TRBV6-6 | NA | few
AISEDTNYGYT | TRBV10-3 | NA | many
ASSLDGTPFNEQF | TRBV7-2 | NA | many
SVPGVSTDTQY | TRBV20-1 | NA | many
ATSDKGREGTDTQY | TRBV24-1 | NA | few
ASSSGNSITGELF | TRBV7-9 | NA | NA
ASSLNLNTQY | TRBV28 | NA | NA
ASSFSTAQETQY | TRBV7-9 | NA | many